This TCR beta chain stems from a study of brain T cells in children with intractable seizures. This CDR3 comprises 15 residues. V gave up 1 base and J gave up 5 bases; unmatched junction bases: 6. CDR1 and CDR2 from the germline V gene are SGHAT and FQNNGV. Only in-frame clones appear in the TCRdb table, and some are missing; sequencing was by immunoSEQ multiplex PCR. The sample lists about 340,000 clones; over 90% were seen once. This sample's time point: blood from clinic visit 5 months post-surgery; TSC patient then seizure free. Surgery cases with the highest brain T cell transcript signatures were chosen for sequencing.

This chain uses TRBV11-2 with TRBJ2-7; 9 bases are shared with TRBD2. This material consisted of peripheral blood, taken about 5 months after surgery. This clonotype was obtained from a boy under two years old with tuberous sclerosis and intractable seizures. CDR3 region: CASSLGGASGDEQYF. CDR3 coding DNA: TGTGCCAGCAGCTTAGGAGGAGCTAGCGGGGACGAGCAGTACTTC.